The rows below give T cell receptor beta chains drawn from one sample of a study of T-cell memory formation after mild COVID-19. TCRdb used MiXCR to reprocess the 5' RACE reads, holding one entry per CDR3 protein. This sample carries about 560,000 distinct CDR3 sequences, 15% to 20% of them seen once, and the ten largest clones take about 7.4%. The sequenced sample was PBMCs or a T cell subset sorted from them (not recorded which). These receptors were taken from an adult woman who had mild COVID-19 (a few samples of this study predate the infection). Cell type and time point are not known. Both conserved end residues are part of each CDR3. Each record gives: clone size, V gene, CDR3 length, J gene, D gene, CDR3 protein, CDR3 DNA. D genes are given only for firm matches. Clone size is given for some rows only: seen once, a few or many times, or a class if the clone is expanded.

>few|TRBV2|16|TRBJ1-5|-
CASTGLDGGKNQPQHF
TGTGCCAGCACGGGATTGGATGGTGGGAAGAATCAGCCCCAGCATTTT
>few|TRBV11-3|16|TRBJ2-1|-
CASSAYRIASGNEQFF
TGTGCCAGCAGCGCCTACCGGATAGCCTCTGGCAATGAGCAGTTCTTC
>-|TRBV12-3/TRBV12-4|15|TRBJ2-3|TRBD2
CASSFWGLASDTQYF
TGTGCCAGCAGTTTTTGGGGACTAGCTTCAGATACGCAGTATTTT
>few|TRBV9|16|TRBJ2-3|TRBD2
CASSGKLAGVTDTQYF
TGTGCCAGCAGCGGAAAGCTAGCGGGAGTTACAGATACGCAGTATTTT
>few|TRBV11-2|13|TRBJ1-1|-
CASSLQGWTEAFF
TGTGCCAGCAGCTTACAGGGGTGGACTGAAGCTTTCTTT
>few|TRBV4-3|16|TRBJ1-2|TRBD1
CASSQDLLRGNYGYTF
TGCGCCAGCAGCCAAGACTTACTCAGGGGGAACTATGGCTACACCTTC
>few|TRBV28|16|TRBJ2-3|TRBD2
CASSLPSGVSTDTQYF
TGTGCCAGCAGTTTACCTAGCGGGGTTAGCACAGATACGCAGTATTTT
>few|TRBV9|15|TRBJ2-5|TRBD2
CASNIAGGLQETQYF
TGTGCCAGCAACATAGCGGGGGGGCTCCAAGAGACCCAGTACTTC
>-|TRBV20-1|11|TRBJ1-2|-
CSASGSGGYTF
TGCAGTGCTTCCGGATCGGGAGGCTACACCTTC
>-|TRBV27|16|TRBJ2-7|TRBD2
CASSTRLAETFYEQYF
TGTGCCAGCAGTACACGACTAGCGGAGACCTTCTACGAGCAGTACTTC
>-|TRBV7-8|14|TRBJ2-7|TRBD1
CASIGGQGPFEQYF
TGTGCCAGCATTGGGGGACAGGGGCCTTTCGAGCAGTACTTC
>-|TRBV7-9|15|TRBJ1-2|TRBD1
CASSSPPTGNYGYTF
TGTGCCAGCAGCTCCCCTCCGACAGGGAACTATGGCTACACCTTC
>few|TRBV18|15|TRBJ2-5|TRBD1
CASSQDRGRGETQYF
TGTGCCAGCTCACAGGACAGGGGAAGAGGAGAGACCCAGTACTTC
>many|TRBV6-6|18|TRBJ2-7|TRBD2
CATQRTSGRGGSSYEQYF
TGTGCCACCCAAAGGACTAGCGGGAGGGGGGGTAGCTCCTACGAGCAGTACTTC
>few|TRBV6-2/TRBV6-3|12|TRBJ2-7|-
CASSYGLSEQYF
TGTGCCAGCAGTTATGGGCTTTCGGAGCAGTACTTC
>-|TRBV10-3|14|TRBJ2-3|TRBD1
CAIRDRGLTDTQYF
TGTGCCATCAGAGACAGGGGGCTGACAGATACGCAGTATTTT
>few|TRBV7-8|15|TRBJ2-7|-
CASSLAGSGSYEQYF
TGTGCCAGCAGCTTAGCTGGGTCAGGGTCCTACGAGCAGTACTTC
>few|TRBV29-1|16|TRBJ2-7|-
CSVLGPTATSSYEQYF
TGCAGCGTCCTAGGCCCGACAGCCACCTCTTCCTACGAGCAGTACTTC
>-|TRBV5-6|16|TRBJ2-7|TRBD1
CASSQSSGTASYEQYF
TGTGCCAGCAGCCAATCATCCGGGACAGCCTCCTACGAGCAGTACTTC
>few|TRBV6-4|14|TRBJ1-2|-
CASSEQQGLTGYTF
TGTGCCAGCAGTGAACAACAGGGTCTAACGGGCTACACCTTC
>-|TRBV7-9|17|TRBJ2-5|-
CASSSRLLVGGQETQYF
TGTGCCAGCAGCTCCCGGCTTTTGGTCGGGGGCCAAGAGACCCAGTACTTC
>-|TRBV6-6|16|TRBJ1-6|TRBD1
CATLPGQGARNSPLHF
TGTGCCACCCTGCCGGGACAGGGGGCGAGGAATTCACCCCTCCACTTT
>few|TRBV11-2|15|TRBJ1-1|TRBD1
CASSWGTGLNTEAFF
TGTGCCAGCAGCTGGGGGACAGGCTTGAACACTGAAGCTTTCTTT
>-|TRBV9|16|TRBJ2-1|TRBD2
CASSARSGRIPNEQFF
TGTGCCAGCAGCGCTCGTAGCGGGAGAATCCCCAATGAGCAGTTCTTC
>-|TRBV5-6|15|TRBJ2-6|-
CASSPPPSGANVLTF
TGTGCCAGCAGCCCACCCCCTTCTGGGGCCAACGTCCTGACTTTC
>-|TRBV24-1|15|TRBJ2-5|TRBD2
CATSVGGLEVETQYF
TGTGCCACCAGTGTAGGGGGACTAGAAGTCGAGACCCAGTACTTC
>few|TRBV12-3/TRBV12-4|18|TRBJ1-3|TRBD1
CASRSWDRAREGGNTIYF
TGTGCCAGCAGGTCCTGGGACAGGGCCAGGGAGGGTGGAAACACCATATATTTT